Following are 30 T cell receptor beta chains from one sample sequenced in a study of blood T cell repertoires in COVID-19. Produced via immunoSEQ multiplex PCR; TCRdb's table is partial and in-frame only. The data hold fewer than 500,000 clones, with 86% observed a single time. Sequencing was done on a sample of peripheral blood. These receptors were obtained from a woman in her twenties or thirties with active or convalescent COVID-19.

This chain joins TRBV7-9 and TRBJ2-7; D is undetermined. The CDR3 spans 12 residues. Germline CDR1 reads SEHNR; CDR2 reads FQNEAQ (reference sequence). V dropped 3 bases and J dropped 6 bases, with 9 bases sitting between them. The CDR3 loop reads CASSLSLGEQYF. DNA of the CDR3: TGTGCCAGCAGCTTGTCCCTCGGCGAGCAGTACTTC.

This clone was seen more than once but under ten times. The chain combines TRBV11-2 with TRBJ1-4; D is unclear. Trimming left V 0 bases short and J 8 bases short, with 13 bases between. The CDR3 length is 15 residues. Per the germline V gene, CDR1 is SGHAT and CDR2 is FQNNGV. The CDR3 bases are TGTGCCAGCAGCTTAGATCTTCTCCGGAGGGAAAAACTGTTTTTT. This sequence encodes CASSLDLLRREKLFF.

The chain is built from TRBV25-1 and TRBJ2-7; perhaps TRBD1 as D (7 bases). This CDR3 spans 14 amino acids. Germline assignment: CDR1 MGHDK and CDR2 SYGVNS. Trimming stripped 2 bases from V and 1 base from J, with 9 bases between. CDR3 residues: CASSEQGGSYEQYF. The CDR3 DNA reads TGTGCCAGCAGTGAACAGGGGGGTTCCTACGAGCAGTACTTC.

The genes are TRBV5-1 and TRBJ2-1; D possibly corresponds to TRBD1 (6 bases). CDR3 size: 15 residues. Germline V gives CDR1 SGHRS, CDR2 YFSETQ. Trimming shortened V by 0 bases and J by 2 bases, and 9 bases separated the two germline ends. CDR3 loop: CASSLAGDTYNEQFF. The DNA of the CDR3 is TGCGCCAGCAGCTTGGCAGGGGACACCTACAATGAGCAGTTCTTC. Supplemented by reference TRBV5-1 and TRBJ2-1, the full variable domain reads KAGVTQTPRYLIKTRGQQVTLSCSPISGHRSVSWYQQTPGQGLQFLFEYFSETQRNKGNFPGRFSGRQFSNSRSEMNVSTLELGDSALYLCASSLAGDTYNEQFFGPGTRLTVL.

The chain uses TRBV5-1 and TRBJ2-7; D is possibly TRBD1 (5 bases). CDR1 and CDR2 (germline): SGHRS, YFSETQ. The V end lost 4 bases, the J end lost 7 bases, and 18 bases lay between the germline ends. This CDR3 is 14 amino acids long. CDR3 DNA: TGCGCCAGCAGCCCCACGGACAACCAAGAGGAGCAGTACTTC. It yields the protein CASSPTDNQEEQYF. Supplemented by reference TRBV5-1 and TRBJ2-7, the full variable domain reads KAGVTQTPRYLIKTRGQQVTLSCSPISGHRSVSWYQQTPGQGLQFLFEYFSETQRNKGNFPGRFSGRQFSNSRSEMNVSTLELGDSALYLCASSPTDNQEEQYFGPGTRLTVT.

The rearrangement links TRBV14 to TRBJ2-7; maybe TRBD1 (6 bases). V was pared by 1 base and J by 9 bases, with 13 bases between. The CDR3 loop spans 13 amino acids. Germline-derived CDR1 and CDR2 are SGHDN and FVKESK. The CDR3 loop is CASSQVTRGGQYF. The CDR3 DNA reads TGTGCCAGCAGCCAAGTTACCAGGGGTGGGCAGTACTTC.

This chain joins TRBV11-3 and TRBJ2-1, with TRBD1 matching 10 bases. V shed 0 bases and J 2 bases; nucleotides not matched to a gene: 4. Germline V gives CDR1 SGHNT, CDR2 YENEEA. This CDR3 spans 17 amino acids. This chain's CDR3 is CASSLDPGQGPYNEQFF. Written as DNA, the CDR3 is TGTGCCAGCAGCTTAGACCCGGGACAGGGGCCCTACAATGAGCAGTTCTTC.

The chain has TRBV5-1 and TRBJ1-1; D remains unclear. The CDR3 length is 16 residues. V was shortened by 4 bases and J by 0 bases, with 16 bases between the two germline ends. Germline V lookup: CDR1 SGHRS, CDR2 YFSETQ. CDR3 DNA: TGCGCCAGCAGCCATCGGAGCCTAGATTTGAACACTGAAGCTTTCTTT. Translated: CASSHRSLDLNTEAFF.

This chain connects TRBV6-1 to TRBJ2-1; 12 bases map to TRBD1. J lost 4 bases, V lost 4 bases, and 5 bases had no gene match. There are 16 residues in the CDR3. The germline CDR1 and CDR2 sequences are MNHNS and SASEGT. The CDR3 spells CASSGGQGARYNEQFF. The CDR3 DNA reads TGTGCCAGCAGTGGGGGACAGGGGGCGCGATACAATGAGCAGTTCTTC.

This chain uses TRBV7-8 with TRBJ1-1; D is uncertain. Trimming removed 6 bases from V and 4 bases from J, with 12 bases in between. CDR1 is SGHVS and CDR2 is FQNEAQ in the germline V gene. There are 13 residues in the CDR3. In DNA form, the CDR3 reads TGTGCCAGCAGTGGAGGTTTAGGCACTGAAGCTTTCTTT. It codes for CASSGGLGTEAFF. The full variable domain, its missing parts supplied by reference TRBV7-8 and TRBJ1-1, is GAGVSQSPRYKVAKRGQDVALRCDPISGHVSLFWYQQALGQGPEFLTYFQNEAQLDKSGLPSDRFFAERPEGSVSTLKIQRTQQEDSAVYLCASSGGLGTEAFFGQGTRLTVV.

The V call is TRBV18, the J call TRBJ1-1; D might be TRBD1 (5 bases). The CDR3 covers 12 residues. The V end was cut by 3 bases, the J end by 8 bases, with 10 bases between. Germline lookup yields CDR1 KGHSH and CDR2 LQKENI. This CDR3 is CASSPDRKEAFF. As DNA, the CDR3 is TGTGCCAGCTCACCCGACAGAAAAGAAGCTTTCTTT.

The chain has TRBV9 and TRBJ2-1; 8 bases line up with TRBD2. The CDR3 is made up of 17 amino acids. Germline V gene lookup returns CDR1 SGDLS and CDR2 YYNGEE. Germline trimming cut 0 bases from V and 2 bases from J; bases unmatched to any gene: 7. CDR3 DNA: TGTGCCAGCAGCGTAGCCCCCGGGCGGGGGGCCTACAATGAGCAGTTCTTC. Residues: CASSVAPGRGAYNEQFF.

The chain joins TRBV6-6 to TRBJ1-5; D is perhaps TRBD1 (6 bases). CDR1 is MNHNY and CDR2 is SVGAGI in the germline V gene (reference sequence). V lost 6 bases and J lost 4, with 16 bases in between. The CDR3 has 15 amino acids. The CDR3 spells CASSKGDRVNQPQHF. The CDR3 coding sequence is TGTGCCAGCAGCAAGGGGGATCGCGTAAATCAGCCCCAGCATTTT.

This clone was seen a few times. The chain carries TRBV19 and TRBJ1-2; 8 nucleotides line up with TRBD1. Per the germline V gene, CDR1 is LNHDA and CDR2 is SQIVND (reference sequence). The CDR3 is 15 residues long. The V gene end was trimmed by 3 bases and the J gene end by 4 bases; junction bases not matched to a gene: 7. The CDR3 protein is CASSIGTTGGYGYTF. Written as DNA, the CDR3 is TGTGCCAGTAGTATCGGTACAACAGGGGGCTATGGCTACACCTTC.

This CDR3 is CASRKGQGPTYEQYF. The DNA for the CDR3 is TGTGCCAGCAGGAAGGGACAGGGGCCTACCTACGAGCAGTACTTC. The chain is built from TRBV2 and TRBJ2-7, with 10 bases identical to TRBD1. Trimming at V came to 6 bases and at J to 2 bases, leaving 7 bases not matched to a gene. Looked up from germline, CDR1 is SNHLY and CDR2 is FYNNEI. The CDR3 has 15 amino acids.

This clone was seen more than once but under ten times. The rearrangement links TRBV30 to TRBJ1-2; D uncertain. CDR3 length: 13 amino acids. CDR1 is GTSNPN, CDR2 SVGIG, per germline (reference sequence). Between the trimmed V and J ends, which lost 4 bases and 4 bases, there was a span of 13 bases. The CDR3 nucleotides read TGTGCCTGGAACAACAATCTGGCCTATGGCTACACCTTC. Translated: CAWNNNLAYGYTF.

The CDR3 bases are TGTGCCAGCAGTGCACCAACCGGGACAGGGGTGAACACTGAAGCTTTCTTT. Its protein is CASSAPTGTGVNTEAFF. The chain has TRBV25-1 and TRBJ1-1; the match to TRBD1 covers 10 bases. CDR1 and CDR2 (germline): MGHDK, SYGVNS. The CDR3 totals 17 residues. Unmatched junction bases numbered 8, after V lost 4 bases and J lost 0 bases.

V usage is TRBV7-9 and J usage is TRBJ1-3; D is unclear. The V end lost 1 base, the J end lost 0 bases, and 10 bases lay between the germline ends. In germline, CDR1 is SEHNR, CDR2 FQNEAQ (reference sequence). The CDR3 has 16 amino acids. This CDR3 reads CASSLVVGRSGNTIYF. The CDR3 region has the DNA TGTGCCAGCAGCTTAGTCGTGGGCCGCTCTGGAAACACCATATATTTT.

The chain links TRBV6-5 to TRBJ2-7, with D perhaps TRBD2 (5 bases). Trimming pared 0 bases from V and 0 bases from J, leaving 9 bases between. The CDR3 totals 15 residues. Germline CDR1 is MNHEY and CDR2 is SVGAGI. The CDR3 coding sequence is TGTGCCAGCAGTTACTCGCGGGTTTCCTCCTACGAGCAGTACTTC. Translation gives CASSYSRVSSYEQYF.

This clone was recorded a few times. The V call is TRBV29-1, the J call TRBJ2-2; 7 nucleotides match TRBD2. Germline V gene data show CDR1 as SQVTM and CDR2 as ANQGSEA. V lost 6 bases and J lost 7; bases outside the gene matches: 5. The CDR3 contains 12 residues. The CDR3 nucleotides are TGCAGCGTGGGGGACTACCTCGGGGAGCTGTTTTTT. This gives the protein CSVGDYLGELFF.

The chain joins TRBV11-3 to TRBJ1-6; the D is unclear. V was trimmed by 5 bases and J by 6 bases, leaving 11 bases between them. CDR3 length: 14 residues. From germline, CDR1 is SGHNT and CDR2 YENEEA. The CDR3 loop reads CASSDREPNSPLHF. CDR3 in DNA: TGTGCCAGCAGCGACCGGGAACCTAATTCACCCCTCCACTTT.

The chain has TRBV5-1 and TRBJ2-3, with a possible D match to TRBD2 (5 bases). Germline-derived CDR1 and CDR2 are SGHRS and YFSETQ. This CDR3 spans 15 amino acids. The V and J ends lost 4 bases and 1 base respectively, with 13 bases between them. The CDR3 region is CASSTAGDRTDTQYF. For the CDR3, the DNA is TGCGCCAGCAGCACCGCCGGGGATCGCACAGATACGCAGTATTTT.

This clone was detected a few times. The V and J genes are TRBV18 and TRBJ1-2; D might be TRBD1 (5 bases). Germline V gene data show CDR1 as KGHSH and CDR2 as LQKENI. The CDR3 runs 15 residues. V lost 2 bases, J lost 4 bases, and 14 bases lay in between. The CDR3 is CASSPTDSPGYGYTF. For the CDR3, the DNA is TGTGCCAGCTCACCAACCGACAGTCCGGGCTATGGCTACACCTTC.

The rearrangement joins TRBV19 to TRBJ1-5, with D unresolved. The CDR3 consists of 15 residues. The germline V and J ends were trimmed by 3 bases and 3 bases, with 12 bases remaining between them. In germline, CDR1 is LNHDA, CDR2 SQIVND (reference sequence). The CDR3 coding sequence is TGTGCCAGTAGTATCTATGGCGGCTACAATCAGCCCCAGCATTTT. Translating it yields CASSIYGGYNQPQHF.

The chain carries TRBV6-2 or TRBV6-3 and TRBJ2-4; TRBD2 is a possible D gene (5 bases). V was clipped by 5 bases and J by 1 base, with 9 bases between them. Germline V gene sequence: CDR1 MNHEY, CDR2 SVGEGT. This CDR3 contains 14 residues. The CDR3 region is CASSPGSAKNIQYF. DNA of the CDR3: TGTGCCAGCAGTCCGGGATCCGCCAAAAACATTCAGTACTTC.

The gene calls are TRBV9 and TRBJ2-1, with 9 nucleotides matching TRBD2. Germline V gene data show CDR1 as SGDLS and CDR2 as YYNGEE. The CDR3 length is 16 residues. The ends lost 0 bases at V and 8 bases at J; junction bases unmatched: 9. The CDR3 DNA is TGTGCCAGCAGCGTAGGGAGCGGGAGGACCGGCGATGAGCAGTTCTTC. The encoded protein is CASSVGSGRTGDEQFF.

The CDR3 here is CASSDRGQNQPQHF. CDR3 DNA: TGTGCCAGCAGTGACAGGGGACAGAATCAGCCCCAGCATTTT. V is TRBV6-1 and J is TRBJ1-5; TRBD1 matches 7 bases. The V segment lost 3 bases and the J segment 4 bases; nucleotides outside the gene matches: 3. The germline CDR1 and CDR2 sequences are MNHNS and SASEGT. CDR3 length: 14 amino acids.

The sample holds a few counts of this clone. CDR3 sequence (DNA): TGTGCCAGCTCACAAGGACTAGCGGGGGTGAGCGAGCAGTACTTC. It encodes CASSQGLAGVSEQYF. V gene TRBV18 combines with J gene TRBJ2-7; 13 bases map to TRBD2. After removal of 4 bases from V and 6 bases from J, the junction contained 6 bases not matched to a gene. The CDR3 extends over 15 amino acids. Germline V gene sequence: CDR1 KGHSH, CDR2 LQKENI.

V usage is TRBV5-5 and J usage is TRBJ2-2, with 8 bases lining up with TRBD2. The length of the CDR3 is 16 residues. The germline V gene has CDR1 SGHKS and CDR2 YYEKEE (reference sequence). Unmatched junction bases numbered 4, after V lost 3 bases and J lost 0 bases. The CDR3 DNA sequence: TGTGCCAGCAGCTCCACTAGCGGATCGAACACCGGGGAGCTGTTTTTT. Amino acid sequence: CASSSTSGSNTGELFF.

The chain joins TRBV18 to TRBJ2-7, with 10 bases that match TRBD1. The trim removed 4 bases at V and 7 bases at J, leaving 10 bases unmatched. The CDR3 contains 15 residues. Per the germline V gene, CDR1 is KGHSH and CDR2 is LQKENI. CDR3 protein: CASSLKRTGGWEQYF. CDR3 DNA: TGTGCCAGCTCACTTAAGCGGACAGGGGGATGGGAGCAGTACTTC.